This T cell receptor (beta chain) was identified during a study of T-cell memory formation after mild COVID-19. One entry per CDR3 protein results from TCRdb running MiXCR on the 5' RACE reads. The table has 450,000 to 650,000 distinct CDR3 sequences, less than 25% seen once. The V segment lost 0 bases and the J segment 7 bases; nucleotides outside the gene matches: 4. CDR3 length: 16 amino acids. In germline, CDR1 is ENHRY, CDR2 SYGVKD. Note on this clonotype: No antigen is known for it.

Broader study findings: Among contracting clones, CD4+ were mainly CM/EM and CD8+ enriched in EMRA.

Sequencing was done on a sample of PBMCs or a T cell subset sorted from them (not recorded which). The source of this sequence is an adult woman who had mild COVID-19 (a few samples of this study predate the infection). Cell type and time point are not known. The chain employs TRBV10-3 and TRBJ2-1, with 12 bases lining up with TRBD1. CDR3 region: CAISESGTGGRNEQFF. The CDR3, as DNA: TGTGCCATCAGTGAGTCGGGGACAGGGGGCAGGAATGAGCAGTTCTTC.